The rows below give T cell receptor beta chains drawn from one sample of a study of cytomegalovirus exposure and HLA in healthy donors. The protocol was immunoSEQ multiplex PCR, while the TCRdb copy is restricted to in-frame clones and leaves out a portion. The sample records about 130,000 clones, under 90% being singletons. The material sequenced was PBMCs. Every receptor here comes from a woman in her late teens or twenties in good health and CMV-seronegative. CDR3s include the opening cysteine and the closing phenylalanine or tryptophan. The D gene is left open where the match is weak. Size is omitted from some rows. Given values are once, few, many or a class for expanded clones.

clone size,D gene,J gene,V gene,CDR3 DNA,CDR3 protein
NA,NA,TRBJ1-1,TRBV6-5,TGTGCCAGCAGTGAATTGGCAGACTTT,CASSELADF
NA,TRBD2,TRBJ2-5,TRBV6-6,TGTGCCAGCGCGGGTAGGGGCGGGAGGTCAGAGACCCAGTACTTC,CASAGRGGRSETQYF
NA,NA,TRBJ2-1,TRBV12-2,TGTGCAAGTCGCTTATCGTGCCGGGAGGTGTTTTACAATGAGCAGTTCTTC,CASRLSCREVFYNEQFF
NA,TRBD1,TRBJ1-5,TRBV6-1,TGTGCCAGCAGTGAAATGGGACAGGGGCTCTGGCCCCAGCATTTT,CASSEMGQGLWPQHF
NA,TRBD1,TRBJ1-5,TRBV4-2,TGTGCCAGCAGCCAAGACATCGGACAGGGAGCAGGCAATCAGCCCCAGCATTTT,CASSQDIGQGAGNQPQHF
NA,TRBD2,TRBJ2-7,TRBV5-1,TGCGCCAGCAGCGTGACTAGCGGGCCCGCCTACGAGCAGTACTTC,CASSVTSGPAYEQYF
NA,NA,TRBJ2-3,TRBV18,TGTGCCAGCTCACCACAGAAGAGCTTAAGAGATACGCAGTATTTT,CASSPQKSLRDTQYF
NA,TRBD2,TRBJ2-3,TRBV7-8,TGTGCCAGCAGCTTAATCACTAGCGGGGATACGCAGTATTTT,CASSLITSGDTQYF
NA,TRBD1,TRBJ2-7,TRBV7-9,TGTGCCAGCAGCTTTAACAGGGGTTACGAGCAGTACTTC,CASSFNRGYEQYF
NA,TRBD2,TRBJ2-3,TRBV13,TGTGCCAGCAGTGGGACTAGCAAGACAGATACGCAGTATTTT,CASSGTSKTDTQYF
few,TRBD1,TRBJ1-2,TRBV18,TGTGCCAGCTCACCCGCCGACAGGGCTAACTATGGCTACACCTTC,CASSPADRANYGYTF
NA,TRBD1,TRBJ2-7,TRBV11-2,TGTGCCAGCAGCTTACTTGGGGACAGCTCCTACGAGCAGTACTTC,CASSLLGDSSYEQYF
NA,NA,TRBJ2-7,TRBV12-5,TGTGCTAGTGGTTTCCGACAGGACACTACCTACGAGCAGTACTTC,CASGFRQDTTYEQYF
NA,TRBD2,TRBJ2-1,TRBV5-4,TGTGCCAGCAGCAAAGGGACTAGCGGGAGGCATGAGCAGTTCTTC,CASSKGTSGRHEQFF
NA,TRBD2,TRBJ2-3,TRBV10-3,TGTGCCATCAGTGAGCCTAGCGGGAGGGCCGGTTCTAGCACAGATACGCAGTATTTT,CAISEPSGRAGSSTDTQYF
NA,NA,TRBJ1-2,TRBV29-1,TGCAGCGTAAGACAGGCATATGGCTACACCTTC,CSVRQAYGYTF
NA,TRBD2,TRBJ2-3,TRBV28,TGTGCCAGCAGGACCCAAGCGGGAGACGCGGATACGCAGTATTTT,CASRTQAGDADTQYF
NA,TRBD2,TRBJ2-7,TRBV5-4,TGTGCCAGCAGCTCCCGAGATTGGGGGGGACCCGGCGAGCAGTACTTC,CASSSRDWGGPGEQYF
NA,NA,TRBJ2-6,TRBV2,TGTGCCAGCATGCTTCGATGGGGCAGTGGGGCCAACGTCCTGACTTTC,CASMLRWGSGANVLTF
NA,TRBD2,TRBJ2-1,TRBV9,TGTGCCAGCAGCGCGGGACTAGCATCCTACAATGAGCAGTTCTTC,CASSAGLASYNEQFF
NA,TRBD2,TRBJ2-3,TRBV11-2,TGTGCCAGCAGCTTAAGCGGGAGCCCTAGCACAGATACGCAGTATTTT,CASSLSGSPSTDTQYF
NA,TRBD1,TRBJ2-1,TRBV7-9,TGTGCCAGCAGGAAAACAGGGGGCCATGAGCAGTTCTTC,CASRKTGGHEQFF
NA,NA,TRBJ1-4,TRBV6-1,TGTGCCAGCAGCTCCCGGGGGAGTAATGAAAAACTGTTTTTT,CASSSRGSNEKLFF
NA,NA,TRBJ2-2,TRBV5-5,TGTGCCAGCGGGAGGAACACCGGGGAGCTGTTTTTT,CASGRNTGELFF
NA,TRBD1,TRBJ1-2,TRBV6-5,TGTGCCAGCAGTCGGACAGGGGACTATGGCTACACCTTC,CASSRTGDYGYTF